This T cell receptor beta chain was found in a study of CD8+ T cells in alopecia areata. Whole-study context: Tofacitinib ran for 6 to 18 months before 6 months off drug.

About this clone itself: Its antigen is as yet unknown.

Findings of the study overall: Administration of tofacitinib significantly diminished scalp clonality and expanded CD8+ clones within the top 100.

The treatment was: oral pan-JAK inhibitor, 5-10 mg twice daily. Punch biopsies of lesional scalp, plus peripheral blood, were taken from alopecia areata patients. The CDR3 consists of 19 residues. The trim removed 3 bases at V and 1 base at J, leaving 12 bases unmatched. Germline-derived CDR1 and CDR2 are LNHNV and YYDKDF (reference sequence). RNA was extracted and reverse transcribed into cDNA as the sequencing template. This table comes from immunoSEQ multiplex PCR, and its TCRdb copy is limited to in-frame clones, with some not included. Among about 190,000 clones listed, 50% to 60% were seen once.

The sequenced sample was CD4+ T cells sorted from blood, obtained at week 4, from a patient treated with tofacitinib. V is TRBV15 and J is TRBJ2-6, with 7 bases that match TRBD1. This receptor was identified in a human donor with alopecia areata. The CDR3 sequence: CATSREPTGPQSGANVLTF. CDR3 nucleotide sequence: TGTGCCACCAGCAGGGAGCCGACAGGGCCACAGTCTGGGGCCAACGTCCTGACTTTC.